The 29 T cell receptor beta chains in this list originate from one sample, sequenced in a study of blood T cells in healthy people across ages. Sample-barcoded 5' priming and a J-beta primer mix drove a second PCR of roughly 7 to 11 cycles. TCRdb re-called the 5' RACE reads through MiXCR, storing one row per CDR3 protein. This table has 1,500,000 or so distinct CDR3 sequences, approximately 59% appearing once. Sequenced: blood. The source is a man in his late teens or twenties in good health.

The gene calls are TRBV7-6 and TRBJ1-2, with TRBD1 matching over 8 bases. J lost 8 bases, V lost 2 bases, and 16 bases had no gene match. Germline V lookup: CDR1 SGHVS, CDR2 FNYEAQ. The CDR3 totals 17 residues. CDR3: CASSLHSRTGPTDGYTF. The CDR3 coding sequence is TGTGCCAGCAGCTTACACTCGCGGACAGGGCCGACAGACGGCTACACCTTC.

This clonotype has more than one count but fewer than ten. One end of the junction does not line up with germline, which may come from a read error. The genes are TRBV7-9 and TRBJ1-4; no definite D call. CDR3 length: 17 residues. Germline assignment: CDR1 SEHNR and CDR2 FQNEAQ (reference sequence). Here the CDR3 DNA reads TGTGCCAGCAGCTTGGAGATAGTTCGGCCTGGGAATGAAAAGCTGTTTTTT. Translation gives CASSLEIVRPGNEKLFF.

This clonotype showed up just a few times. J is TRBJ1-6 and V is TRBV7-4, with TRBD1 matching over 8 bases. The CDR3 has 16 residues. Germline V gives CDR1 SGHVT, CDR2 SQSDAQ. J gave up 4 bases and V 2 bases, and 4 bases lay outside the gene matches. In DNA, the CDR3 is TGTGCCAGCAGCTTAAGAACAGGGGGTTATAATTCACCCCTCCACTTT. As protein: CASSLRTGGYNSPLHF.

The gene calls are TRBV29-1 and TRBJ2-7; possible D gene TRBD2, 6 bases. Trimming stripped 3 bases from V and 7 bases from J, with 19 bases between. There are 14 residues in the CDR3. The germline CDR1 and CDR2 sequences are SQVTM and ANQGSEA. The CDR3 DNA reads as TGCAGCGTTGATGGCGGGACCTCTCCCAATGAGCAGTACTTC. Translated, it gives CSVDGGTSPNEQYF.

The chain recombines TRBV20-1 with TRBJ2-3, with TRBD2 matching over 7 bases. Trimming removed 1 base from V and 4 bases from J; junction bases left unmatched: 11. From germline, CDR1 is DFQATT and CDR2 SNEGSKA (reference sequence). The length of the CDR3 is 16 residues. The CDR3 loop is CSARVGGGSLADTQYF. CDR3 coding DNA: TGCAGTGCTAGAGTGGGAGGCGGGAGCTTAGCAGATACGCAGTATTTT.

The chain carries TRBV9 and TRBJ2-7, with 7 bases aligning to TRBD1. CDR3 size: 15 residues. Germline V gives CDR1 SGDLS, CDR2 YYNGEE. With V trimmed by 3 bases and J by 7 bases, 13 bases remained unmatched. The CDR3, as DNA: TGTGCCAGCAGCGCGAGGGGACAGCTCTACAATGAGCAGTACTTC. Amino acids: CASSARGQLYNEQYF.

This chain uses TRBV5-1 with TRBJ1-6; 7 bases agree with TRBD1. Germline V lookup: CDR1 SGHRS, CDR2 YFSETQ. V gave up 2 bases and J gave up 7 bases; unmatched junction bases: 6. The CDR3 runs to 15 residues. The CDR3 region has the DNA TGCGCCAGCAGCTTCCAAGGGGGCGAAAATTCACCCCTCCACTTT. It specifies CASSFQGGENSPLHF.

The table lists this clonotype with a few counts. The gene calls are TRBV4-2 and TRBJ2-7, with D possibly being TRBD2 (6 bases). From germline, CDR1 is LGHNA and CDR2 YNFKEQ. This CDR3 comprises 15 residues. With 0 bases removed from V and 4 bases from J, the gap between germline ends came to 13 bases. Here the CDR3 reads CASSQEAGPWYEQYF. The DNA of the CDR3 is TGTGCCAGCAGCCAAGAGGCGGGGCCCTGGTACGAGCAGTACTTC.

The table lists this clonotype with a few counts. The chain uses TRBV29-1 and TRBJ2-3, with D possibly TRBD1 on 5 matching bases. V was trimmed by 5 bases and J by 2 bases, leaving 11 bases between them. This CDR3 spans 13 amino acids. Germline V CDR1 and CDR2: SQVTM, ANQGSEA. DNA of the CDR3: TGCAGCGTTCAGGGCACCATCACAGATACGCAGTATTTT. Translated: CSVQGTITDTQYF.

This CDR3 is CAIRPGTGVLDEQYF. The CDR3 DNA reads TGTGCCATCAGACCCGGGACAGGGGTTCTCGATGAGCAGTACTTC. The chain combines TRBV10-3 with TRBJ2-5, with 10 positions matching TRBD1. V gave up 6 bases and J gave up 11 bases; unmatched junction bases: 15. The CDR3 runs to 15 residues. Germline V gene lookup returns CDR1 ENHRY and CDR2 SYGVKD.

This clonotype was counted once. The chain is built from TRBV4-1 and TRBJ2-2; D might be TRBD2 (5 bases). The CDR3 loop spans 14 amino acids. CDR1 and CDR2 (germline): MGHRA, YSYEKL. Trimming took 3 bases from V and 5 from J, leaving 10 bases between them. CDR3 coding DNA: TGCGCCAGCAGCCATCTACTAGTTACCGGGGAGCTGTTTTTT. It encodes CASSHLLVTGELFF.

The rearrangement links TRBV10-1 to TRBJ2-7, with 7 bases aligning to TRBD2. The CDR3 sequence is 15 residues long. With V trimmed by 3 bases and J by 7 bases, 12 bases remained unmatched. Germline values: CDR1 WNHNN, CDR2 SYGVQD (reference sequence). CDR3 loop: CASSDDGTTPNEQYF. The CDR3 DNA is TGCGCCAGCAGTGATGATGGGACTACACCCAATGAGCAGTACTTC.

This chain connects TRBV7-9 to TRBJ2-7, with D perhaps TRBD1 or TRBD2 (5 bases each). In germline, CDR1 is SEHNR, CDR2 FQNEAQ (reference sequence). This CDR3 comprises 14 residues. Trimming cost V 1 base and J 6 bases, with 13 bases left between them. CDR3 bases: TGTGCCAGCAGCTTAGTTGGGGACCCCGTCGAGCAGTACTTC. It translates to CASSLVGDPVEQYF.

CDR3 residues: CSVDSLGGGSNYGYTF. The CDR3 DNA reads as TGCAGCGTTGACTCCCTGGGAGGCGGTTCTAACTATGGCTACACCTTC. V usage is TRBV29-1 and J usage is TRBJ1-2; D remains unclear. Trimming removed 3 bases from V and 0 bases from J, with 17 bases in between. Germline V lookup: CDR1 SQVTM, CDR2 ANQGSEA. The CDR3 extends over 16 amino acids.

The genes are TRBV9 and TRBJ2-3; D is possibly TRBD1 (5 bases). V dropped 0 bases and J dropped 5 bases, with 10 bases sitting between them. Germline loops: CDR1 SGDLS, CDR2 YYNGEE. The CDR3 has 14 residues. CDR3 sequence (DNA): TGTGCCAGCAGCGTAGGGGGCTGGGGAGATACGCAGTATTTT. It specifies CASSVGGWGDTQYF.

The V and J genes are TRBV3-1 and TRBJ2-5; D call uncertain. V shed 0 bases and J shed 2 bases, with 7 bases lying between them. This CDR3 region has 14 residues. Germline CDR1 reads LGHDT; CDR2 reads YNNKEL (reference sequence). This CDR3 reads CASSQDGPQETQYF. The DNA of the CDR3 is TGTGCCAGCAGCCAAGATGGTCCGCAAGAGACCCAGTACTTC.

This clonotype occurred once. This CDR3 reads CATSRRGDTQYF. The DNA for the CDR3 is TGTGCCACCAGCAGGAGAGGAGATACGCAGTATTTT. The chain employs TRBV15 and TRBJ2-3; D not certain. The CDR3 sequence is 12 residues long. CDR1 and CDR2 from the germline V gene are LNHNV and YYDKDF (reference sequence). V shed 3 bases and J shed 5 bases, with 6 bases lying between them.

This chain uses TRBV14 with TRBJ2-4, with D possibly TRBD1 on 5 matching bases. The end of the DNA is better explained by TRBJ2-7, so the J call may be wrong. Germline CDR1 is SGHDN and CDR2 is FVKESK. This CDR3 contains 15 residues. The CDR3 nucleotides are TGTGCCAGCAGCGTCCTTGGGGCTATCGCCTACGAGCAGTACTTC. Amino acid sequence: CASSVLGAIAYEQYF.

Comments on this clonotype: A read error may produce the germline difference seen at one junction end. J is TRBJ2-1 and V is TRBV18; D could derive from TRBD1 or TRBD2 (5 bases each). The CDR3 has 13 amino acids. Germline V lookup: CDR1 KGHSH, CDR2 LQKENI. In DNA form, the CDR3 reads TGTGCCAGCTCGCCACCTCAAGGGACCAAGCAGTTCTTC. Its translation is CASSPPQGTKQFF.

J is TRBJ2-1 and V is TRBV20-1; 15 bases are a match to TRBD2. Germline CDR1 is DFQATT and CDR2 is SNEGSKA (reference sequence). The CDR3 totals 17 residues. Trimming removed 4 bases from V and 5 bases from J; junction bases left unmatched: 9. CDR3 DNA: TGCAGTGCTACGCTTCGGACTAGCGGGGGGGTAGACAATGAGCAGTTCTTC. Translating gives CSATLRTSGGVDNEQFF.

The genes are TRBV20-1 and TRBJ2-5; 7 bases line up with TRBD2. The DNA end favors TRBJ2-7, so the J call may be wrong. CDR1 is DFQATT, CDR2 SNEGSKA, per germline (reference sequence). The CDR3 sequence is 13 residues long. The CDR3 loop is CSARVGLADEQYF. The CDR3 DNA is TGCAGTGCTAGGGTAGGGCTAGCGGACGAGCAGTACTTC.

The chain employs TRBV5-6 and TRBJ2-2; 7 bases agree with TRBD1. Germline loops: CDR1 SGHDT, CDR2 YYEEEE. V trimming: 4 bases; J trimming: 5 bases; junction bases outside the gene matches: 11. The CDR3 spans 16 residues. This chain's CDR3 is CASSEGWDSDTGELFF. For the CDR3, the DNA is TGTGCCAGCAGCGAAGGATGGGACAGTGATACCGGGGAGCTGTTTTTT.

This clonotype has only a few counts. CDR3: CASTHTGTGNYEQYF. The CDR3 DNA sequence: TGCGCCAGCACCCATACCGGGACAGGGAATTACGAGCAGTACTTC. The chain uses TRBV4-1 and TRBJ2-7; 9 positions match TRBD1. Germline V lookup: CDR1 MGHRA, CDR2 YSYEKL. This CDR3 has 15 amino acids. Losses at the gene ends were 7 bases for V and 4 bases for J; bases not matched to a gene: 11.

The chain carries TRBV4-1 and TRBJ2-1; a weak D match, TRBD1 (5 bases). Germline loops: CDR1 MGHRA, CDR2 YSYEKL. CDR3 size: 16 residues. The germline V and J ends were trimmed by 3 bases and 7 bases, with 19 bases remaining between them. This CDR3 is CASSQAGHGKENEQFF. Written as DNA, the CDR3 is TGCGCCAGCAGCCAGGCCGGACACGGTAAAGAGAATGAGCAGTTCTTC.

The chain couples TRBV4-3 to TRBJ2-7, with 9 positions matching TRBD1. This CDR3 spans 15 amino acids. Germline CDR1 is LGHNA and CDR2 is YSLEER. Trimming cost V 3 bases and J 6 bases; bases outside gene matches: 9. CDR3 bases: TGCGCCAGCAGCCAGGGGACAGGGATATTCGGCGAGCAGTACTTC. As protein: CASSQGTGIFGEQYF.

This clonotype was picked up a small number of times. The CDR3 region is CASSPGLASRIEQFF. The CDR3 DNA sequence: TGCGCCAGCAGCCCTGGACTAGCGAGTAGAATTGAGCAGTTCTTC. The rearrangement joins TRBV4-1 to TRBJ2-1; 9 positions agree with TRBD2. The trim removed 4 bases at V and 9 bases at J, leaving 10 bases unmatched. The germline gives CDR1 MGHRA, CDR2 YSYEKL. The CDR3 has 15 residues.

This clonotype was counted between two and nine times. The rearrangement joins TRBV29-1 to TRBJ2-7; D is uncertain. The CDR3 totals 11 residues. Deletions cut 7 bases from V and 2 bases from J, with 9 bases between. Germline V gene data show CDR1 as SQVTM and CDR2 as ANQGSEA. The CDR3 loop reads CSAKDAYEQYF. The CDR3 nucleotides read TGCAGCGCCAAGGATGCCTACGAGCAGTACTTC.

This clonotype was detected only a few times. CDR3 amino acids: CASSADYVLSEQFF. The CDR3 DNA reads TGTGCCAGCAGCGCGGACTACGTACTCAGTGAGCAGTTCTTC. The V call is TRBV2, the J call TRBJ2-1, with D possibly TRBD2 on 6 matching bases. Trimming took off 6 bases at V and 9 bases at J, with 18 bases between the two ends. This CDR3 region has 14 residues. Per the germline V gene, CDR1 is SNHLY and CDR2 is FYNNEI.

This chain uses TRBV5-1 with TRBJ2-7, with 7 bases lining up with TRBD2. From germline, CDR1 is SGHRS and CDR2 YFSETQ. The CDR3 loop spans 16 amino acids. Trimming took 0 bases from V and 2 from J; bases not matched to a gene: 8. The chain's CDR3 is CASSLVPGRPPYEQYF. CDR3 in DNA: TGCGCCAGCAGCTTGGTCCCCGGGAGGCCTCCCTACGAGCAGTACTTC.